A single sample gave rise to the 31 T cell receptor beta chains below, sequenced in a study of blood T cells in healthy people across ages. The use of a sample-barcoded 5' primer and a J-beta primer mix characterized a second PCR of about 6 to 11 cycles. One entry per CDR3 protein, called by TCRdb with MiXCR from the 5' RACE reads. This sample has about 1.5 million distinct CDR3 sequences, with 42% found just once. The sequenced material came from blood. These receptors were obtained from a woman aged 18-35 years in good health.

This clonotype was picked up a small number of times. The rearrangement uses TRBV9 and TRBJ1-1; 7 nucleotides align to TRBD1. Losses at the gene ends were 3 bases for V and 6 bases for J; bases not matched to a gene: 11. This CDR3 has 15 amino acids. The germline CDR1 and CDR2 sequences are SGDLS and YYNGEE. CDR3 in DNA: TGTGCCAGCAGCGGACCGGGACAGCGTGTGGCTGAAGCTTTCTTT. Its protein is CASSGPGQRVAEAFF.

This rearrangement joins TRBV9 to TRBJ1-1; 8 nucleotides match TRBD1. The junction had 8 bases not matched to a gene; V was cut back by 4 bases and J by 3 bases. CDR3 length equals 15 residues. Germline CDR1 and CDR2: SGDLS and YYNGEE. DNA for the CDR3: TGTGCCAGCAGCTTCTCTGGACAGGGAGACACTGAAGCTTTCTTT. Its translation: CASSFSGQGDTEAFF.

This clonotype was counted once. The J gene is TRBJ2-5, the V gene TRBV6-6; perhaps TRBD2 as D (5 bases). Trimming left V 0 bases short and J 11 bases short, with 10 bases between. This CDR3 region has 12 residues. Germline-derived CDR1 and CDR2 are MNHNY and SVGAGI (reference sequence). CDR3 nucleotides: TGTGCCAGCAGTTACTCCCAAGCGGAGCAGTACTTC. Its protein product is CASSYSQAEQYF.

This chain connects TRBV20-1 to TRBJ2-2; TRBD1 matches at 7 bases. The germline CDR1 and CDR2 sequences are DFQATT and SNEGSKA (reference sequence). V trimming: 0 bases; J trimming: 1 base; junction bases outside the gene matches: 5. The CDR3 has 16 amino acids. The CDR3 reads CSARETRTGNTGELFF. The DNA for the CDR3 is TGCAGTGCTAGAGAGACAAGGACAGGGAACACCGGGGAGCTGTTTTTT.

The rearrangement uses TRBV4-3 and TRBJ2-4, with 8 nucleotides matching TRBD1. Germline-derived CDR1 and CDR2 are LGHNA and YSLEER. With V trimmed by 3 bases and J by 7 bases, 5 bases remained unmatched. This CDR3 is 14 amino acids long. DNA of the CDR3: TGCGCCAGCAGCCACCGGACAGGGCTGAACATTCAGTACTTC. As protein: CASSHRTGLNIQYF.

In DNA form, the CDR3 reads TGTGCCATCAGTGAGGGGGGGTTCGCTGAAGCTTTCTTT. Translated: CAISEGGFAEAFF. The chain employs TRBV10-3 and TRBJ1-1; perhaps TRBD1 as D (5 bases). This CDR3 region has 13 residues. Trimming removed 2 bases at V and 6 bases at J, with 10 bases between. Germline V lookup: CDR1 ENHRY, CDR2 SYGVKD.

The V call is TRBV25-1, the J call TRBJ2-4; the D gene could be TRBD1 or TRBD2 (5 bases each). The ends were cut back, 2 bases at V and 4 bases at J, with 12 bases in the middle. This CDR3 has 15 amino acids. Per the germline V gene, CDR1 is MGHDK and CDR2 is SYGVNS. CDR3 DNA sequence: TGTGCCAGCAGTGAAACTGGGACGTTAAAAAACATTCAGTACTTC. Protein: CASSETGTLKNIQYF.

In DNA, the CDR3 is TGTGCCAGCAGCGGGTCCAACCTAGATACGCAGTATTTT. This gives the protein CASSGSNLDTQYF. The V call is TRBV7-6, the J call TRBJ2-3, with D unclear. CDR3 length: 13 residues. The germline CDR1 and CDR2 sequences are SGHVS and FNYEAQ. Trimming took off 5 bases at V and 5 bases at J, with 11 bases between the two ends.

V is TRBV4-1 and J is TRBJ2-7, with D hard to call. The CDR3 has 14 amino acids. Germline CDR1 reads MGHRA; CDR2 reads YSYEKL. V was clipped by 3 bases and J by 2 bases, with 11 bases between them. The CDR3 DNA is TGCGCCAGCAGCCATAGCCTAAGTACCTACGAGCAGTACTTC. This sequence encodes CASSHSLSTYEQYF.

The sample holds a few counts of this clonotype. This chain's CDR3 is CASSFSGQAQPQHF. The CDR3 nucleotides are TGTGCCAGCAGTTTCTCGGGACAGGCCCAGCCCCAGCATTTT. V and J are TRBV27 and TRBJ1-5, with TRBD1 matching 8 bases. The CDR3 loop spans 14 amino acids. The ends lost 3 bases at V and 7 bases at J; junction bases unmatched: 5. Germline V CDR1 and CDR2: MNHEY, SMNVEV (reference sequence).

The chain uses TRBV19 and TRBJ2-1; D gene uncertain. Looked up from germline, CDR1 is LNHDA and CDR2 is SQIVND (reference sequence). Trimming took off 7 bases at V and 4 bases at J, with 11 bases between the two ends. The CDR3 length is 13 residues. CDR3 sequence (DNA): TGTGCCAGTACGTATGGAGCTTACAATGAGCAGTTCTTC. It translates to CASTYGAYNEQFF.

The gene calls are TRBV20-1 and TRBJ1-4; D is ambiguous. V was cut by 0 bases and J by 8 bases, with 10 bases left in between. The CDR3 is 13 residues long. CDR1 is DFQATT and CDR2 is SNEGSKA in the germline V gene (reference sequence). This chain's CDR3 is CSARDGVGEKLFF. The CDR3 region has the DNA TGCAGTGCTAGAGATGGGGTCGGAGAAAAACTGTTTTTT.

This chain uses TRBV28 with TRBJ1-4; D gene unclear. The germline gives CDR1 MDHEN, CDR2 SYDVKM. This CDR3 spans 15 amino acids. Trimming stripped 3 bases from V and 4 bases from J, with 12 bases between. The CDR3 protein is CASSFRSRLNEKLFF. The CDR3 region has the DNA TGTGCCAGCAGTTTTAGGTCACGGCTTAATGAAAAACTGTTTTTT.

This clonotype was seen a few times. The chain links TRBV21-1 to TRBJ1-5; the table's D call TRBD1 went unverified against the DNA. TRBV21-1 is described as a pseudogene. The CDR3 has 15 residues. The CDR3, as DNA: TGTGCCAGCAGCACTCTGACAGGGCCTAATCAGCCCCAGCATTTT. This translates into CASSTLTGPNQPQHF.

This clonotype was counted a single time. The chain combines TRBV29-1 with TRBJ1-2; a weak D match, TRBD1 (5 bases). The CDR3 loop spans 12 amino acids. V lost 7 bases, J lost 4 bases, and 13 bases lay in between. Germline CDR1 SQVTM, CDR2 ANQGSEA. The DNA for the CDR3 is TGCAGCGCCCAACGGGGGGGCTATGGCTACACCTTC. Its protein is CSAQRGGYGYTF.

The chain employs TRBV30 and TRBJ2-4, with 9 nucleotides matching TRBD1. The end of the DNA is better explained by TRBJ2-7, so the J call may be wrong. Germline CDR1 is GTSNPN and CDR2 is SVGIG (reference sequence). The CDR3 runs to 13 residues. The CDR3 here is CAWAGTGFFEQYF. The CDR3 DNA is TGTGCCTGGGCCGGGACAGGGTTCTTCGAGCAGTACTTC.

This chain links TRBV10-3 with TRBJ2-3; D uncertain. The V end was cut by 0 bases, the J end by 6 bases, with 10 bases between. Germline loops: CDR1 ENHRY, CDR2 SYGVKD. This CDR3 is built from 14 residues. The CDR3 loop is CAISESPPADTQYF. The DNA for the CDR3 is TGTGCCATCAGTGAGTCACCACCAGCGGATACGCAGTATTTT.

This chain uses TRBV7-9 with TRBJ2-7; the D gene is possibly TRBD1 (6 bases). The V gene lost 5 bases and the J gene lost 6 bases, with 17 bases spanning the gap. The CDR3 extends over 14 amino acids. The germline V gene encodes CDR1 SEHNR and CDR2 FQNEAQ (reference sequence). CDR3 loop: CASSAGQPPFEQYF. In DNA, the CDR3 is TGTGCCAGCAGCGCCGGACAGCCCCCGTTCGAGCAGTACTTC. Looking up the rest from reference TRBV7-9 and TRBJ2-7 gives the full variable domain: DTGVSQNPRHKITKRGQNVTFRCDPISEHNRLYWYRQTLGQGPEFLTYFQNEAQLEKSRLLSDRFSAERPKGSFSTLEIQRTEQGDSAMYLCASSAGQPPFEQYFGPGTRLTVT.

This chain connects TRBV20-1 to TRBJ2-5; 9 nucleotides match TRBD2. Unmatched junction bases numbered 12, after V lost 1 base and J lost 3 bases. Per germline, CDR1 DFQATT and CDR2 SNEGSKA (reference sequence). The CDR3 is 17 residues long. This chain's CDR3 is CSARANLAGFFKETQYF. CDR3 bases: TGCAGTGCTAGAGCCAACCTAGCGGGGTTTTTTAAAGAGACCCAGTACTTC.

In its sample, this clonotype was seen a few times. This chain joins TRBV5-1 and TRBJ1-2, with TRBD1 identical over 7 bases. J gave up 8 bases and V 4 bases, and 5 bases lay outside the gene matches. This CDR3 is 12 amino acids long. Per the germline V gene, CDR1 is SGHRS and CDR2 is YFSETQ. In nucleotides, the CDR3 is TGCGCCAGCAGCCCACAGGGGCAGGGCTACACCTTC. Its protein is CASSPQGQGYTF.

The chain uses TRBV7-2 and TRBJ2-3, with 10 nucleotides matching TRBD2. V was clipped by 1 base and J by 5 bases; unmatched bases: 9. The CDR3 loop spans 17 amino acids. The germline CDR1 and CDR2 sequences are SGHTA and FQGNSA. This CDR3 reads CASSLVVLAGFGDTQYF. Written as DNA, the CDR3 is TGTGCCAGCAGCTTAGTTGTACTAGCGGGATTTGGAGATACGCAGTATTTT.

This clonotype showed up just a few times. CDR3 sequence: CASSTTPFGYTF. DNA for the CDR3: TGTGCCAGCAGTACGACGCCGTTTGGCTACACCTTC. The chain couples TRBV12-3 or TRBV12-4 to TRBJ1-2; D uncertain. V was pared by 5 bases and J by 7 bases, with 11 bases between. CDR3 length: 12 amino acids.

V usage is TRBV12-3 or TRBV12-4 and J usage is TRBJ2-5; D is unclear. Matching the DNA end better, TRBJ2-7 makes the J call doubtful. This CDR3 is built from 14 residues. The CDR3 DNA is TGTGCCAGCAGCTACCGACGGTCTTGGGGCGAGCAGTACTTC. Translating gives CASSYRRSWGEQYF.

The chain links TRBV9 to TRBJ2-5; D is tentatively TRBD1 or TRBD2 (5 bases each). With 5 bases removed from V and 11 bases from J, the gap between germline ends came to 16 bases. The CDR3 runs to 12 residues. The germline gives CDR1 SGDLS, CDR2 YYNGEE. The CDR3 protein is CASRGTNNEQYF. The DNA for the CDR3 is TGTGCCAGCAGGGGGACGAACAATGAGCAGTACTTC.

This rearrangement joins TRBV20-1 to TRBJ2-5; 7 nucleotides align to TRBD2. The CDR3 consists of 13 residues. Losses at the gene ends were 2 bases for V and 0 bases for J; bases not matched to a gene: 0. Per germline, CDR1 DFQATT and CDR2 SNEGSKA (reference sequence). This chain's CDR3 is CSARLADQETQYF. The CDR3 bases are TGCAGTGCTAGACTAGCGGACCAAGAGACCCAGTACTTC.

The J gene is TRBJ2-7, the V gene TRBV7-9, with D hard to call. The CDR3 is 11 amino acids. CDR1 is SEHNR and CDR2 is FQNEAQ in the germline V gene (reference sequence). The V end lost 5 bases, the J end lost 5 bases, and 7 bases lay between the germline ends. Here the CDR3 reads CASSDSDEQYF. The CDR3 region has the DNA TGTGCCAGCAGCGACTCAGACGAGCAGTACTTC.

This clonotype was detected only once. The J gene is TRBJ2-3, the V gene TRBV7-6, with D perhaps TRBD1 (5 bases). Trimming took 2 bases from V and 0 from J, leaving 9 bases between them. The germline V gene encodes CDR1 SGHVS and CDR2 FNYEAQ. This CDR3 region has 15 residues. The CDR3 DNA reads TGTGCCAGCAGCTTAATGGGGCGGAGCACAGATACGCAGTATTTT. It translates to CASSLMGRSTDTQYF.

This clonotype was detected many times. The rearrangement uses TRBV20-1 and TRBJ2-7, with D unclear. The CDR3 length is 14 residues. Germline V gene lookup returns CDR1 DFQATT and CDR2 SNEGSKA (reference sequence). Trimming took 1 base from V and 5 from J, leaving 15 bases between them. The CDR3 DNA reads TGCAGTGCTAGAGTCCCAGTCCGCGGCCACGAGCAGTACTTC. This translates into CSARVPVRGHEQYF.

This chain joins TRBV6-6 and TRBJ1-5, with 7 bases identical to TRBD1. J gave up 4 bases and V 8 bases, and 5 bases lay outside the gene matches. Germline-derived CDR1 and CDR2 are MNHNY and SVGAGI (reference sequence). This CDR3 comprises 13 residues. The DNA of the CDR3 is TGTGCCAGCGGTGCCAGGGGGAATCAGCCCCAGCATTTT. It is translated as CASGARGNQPQHF.

The chain is built from TRBV15 and TRBJ2-3; 12 nucleotides agree with TRBD2. The CDR3 is made up of 16 amino acids. Trimming at V came to 5 bases and at J to 2 bases, leaving 5 bases not matched to a gene. Germline V gives CDR1 LNHNV, CDR2 YYDKDF (reference sequence). In nucleotides, the CDR3 is TGTGCCACCAGCGGAGGGACTAGCGGGTACACAGATACGCAGTATTTT. It is translated as CATSGGTSGYTDTQYF. The whole variable domain, filled in from reference TRBV15 and TRBJ2-3, reads DAMVIQNPRYQVTQFGKPVTLSCSQTLNHNVMYWYQQKSSQAPKLLFHYYDKDFNNEADTPDNFQSRRPNTSFCFLDIRSPGLGDTAMYLCATSGGTSGYTDTQYFGPGTRLTVL.

This rearrangement joins TRBV25-1 to TRBJ2-2, with a weak D call TRBD1 (5 bases). Germline-derived CDR1 and CDR2 are MGHDK and SYGVNS. CDR3 length equals 12 residues. Trimming removed 2 bases at V and 7 bases at J, with 5 bases between. The CDR3 DNA sequence: TGTGCCAGCAGTGAAAGGGGCGGGGAGCTGTTTTTT. Residues: CASSERGGELFF.